The 32 T cell receptor beta chains below come from one sample, sequenced in a study of T cell clonality in common variable immunodeficiency. TCRdb's copy holds only in-frame clones and misses some; the assay was immunoSEQ multiplex PCR. The sample was found to contain about 42,000 clones, and every one recurs. Material for sequencing was peripheral blood mononuclear cells. These receptors all stem from a person aged 18 to 75 in good health.

This clone was observed at least ten times. The sequenced fragment ends 3 residues before the CDR3 boundary, so the rest is inferred from the germline J gene. This chain uses TRBV20-1 with TRBJ2-5; weak D call: TRBD2 (6 bases). The CDR3 length is 17 residues. Trimming stripped 6 bases from V and 2 bases from J, with 25 bases between. Germline loops: CDR1 DFQATT, CDR2 SNEGSKA (reference sequence). The chain's CDR3 is CSAPRGLSGRVQETQYF. CDR3 bases read: TGCAGTGCCCCGCGCGGACTAAGCGGGCGGGTTCAAGAGACC.

This clone was seen at least ten times. The read terminates 3 residues before the CDR3 end, so the remaining end is supplied by the germline J gene. The chain links TRBV18 to TRBJ1-2; the match to TRBD1 covers 8 bases. Trimming cost V 3 bases and J 3 bases; bases outside gene matches: 15. Looked up from germline, CDR1 is KGHSH and CDR2 is LQKENI. This CDR3 is built from 18 residues. CDR3 amino acids: CASSPEAGGRRGHYGYTF. The sequenced CDR3 bases are TGTGCCAGCTCACCCGAGGCAGGGGGCAGACGGGGACACTATGGC.

Details on this clone: At one boundary the junction diverges from the germline segment, which might be a read error. The sequenced fragment ends 3 residues before the CDR3 boundary, so the rest is inferred from the germline J gene. Other DNA sequences in this specimen translate into the identical CDR3. The chain employs TRBV2 and TRBJ1-6; the match to TRBD1 covers 8 bases. The CDR3 length is 14 residues. Germline V lookup: CDR1 SNHLY, CDR2 FYNNEI. The sequenced CDR3 bases are TGTGCCAGCAGTTCAGGACAGGGCAATTCGCCC. Protein: CASSSGQGNSP. The CDR3 in full is CASSSGQGNSPLHF.

This clone was detected ten times or more. The CDR3 end is not reached by the read, which stops 3 residues before it; the germline J gene fills it in. The V and J genes are TRBV20-1 and TRBJ2-3; 8 nucleotides match TRBD2. This CDR3 has 15 amino acids. The germline V gene encodes CDR1 DFQATT and CDR2 SNEGSKA (reference sequence). The junction had 9 bases not matched to a gene; V was cut back by 5 bases and J by 2 bases. CDR3 in amino acids: CSARTSSTVTDTQYF. CDR3 bases read: TGCAGTGCTCGGACTAGCAGCACAGTCACAGATACG.

This clone showed up many times. The read stops 3 residues short of the end of the CDR3; the missing end is completed from the germline J gene. The chain links TRBV20-1 to TRBJ2-5; 14 bases line up with TRBD2. V lost 3 bases and J lost 4; bases outside the gene matches: 1. The CDR3 contains 14 residues. Germline CDR1 and CDR2: DFQATT and SNEGSKA (reference sequence). CDR3 DNA (partial): TGCAGTGCTAGGACTAGCGGGAGGGGAGAGACC. Its protein is CSARTSGRGET. The full CDR3 protein reads CSARTSGRGETQYF.

In this sample, this clone turned up many times. The read ends 3 residues before the CDR3 terminus; that terminus is restored from the germline J gene. The chain couples TRBV5-1 to TRBJ2-7, with D tentatively TRBD1 (6 bases). This CDR3 is 13 amino acids long. The germline CDR1 and CDR2 sequences are SGHRS and YFSETQ. V lost 4 bases and J 5 bases, leaving 13 bases between the germline ends. The sequenced part of the CDR3 DNA is TGCGCCAGCAGCCCGGGACATCCCAACGAG. Its protein product is CASSPGHPNE. Given in full, the CDR3 is CASSPGHPNEQYF.

This clone was picked up many times. The CDR3 end falls 3 residues outside the read, so it is completed with the germline J gene. V usage is TRBV15 and J usage is TRBJ2-3, with TRBD1 matching over 9 bases. The V segment lost 7 bases and the J segment 3 bases; nucleotides outside the gene matches: 8. The CDR3 contains 15 residues. The germline V gene has CDR1 LNHNV and CDR2 YYDKDF (reference sequence). The CDR3: CATTEGGQGTDTQYF. The sequenced part of the CDR3 DNA is TGTGCCACCACTGAGGGGGGACAGGGTACAGATACG.

This clone was counted ten times or more. The CDR3 end falls 3 residues outside the read, so it is completed with the germline J gene. The chain links TRBV19 to TRBJ2-3; 10 positions agree with TRBD1. V lost 5 bases, J lost 6 bases, and 2 bases stayed unmatched. The CDR3 is 13 residues long. The germline CDR1 and CDR2 sequences are LNHDA and SQIVND (reference sequence). Partial CDR3 DNA: TGTGCCAGTAGTGTGACAGGGGGCGATACG. Residues: CASSVTGGDT. The CDR3 in its entirety is CASSVTGGDTQYF.

This clone was seen repeatedly, ten times or more. This CDR3 is CASSLGLASSDTQYF. The CDR3 bases that were read are TGCGCCAGCAGCTTGGGACTAGCGAGTTCAGATACG. V is TRBV5-1 and J is TRBJ2-3; TRBD2 agrees at 8 bases. The read gets to within 3 residues of the CDR3 end, and the germline J gene fills in the rest. The J segment lost 4 bases and the V segment lost 0 bases, leaving 4 bases of the junction unmatched. Germline V lookup: CDR1 SGHRS, CDR2 YFSETQ. The CDR3 totals 15 residues. Combining the CDR3 with reference TRBV5-1 and TRBJ2-3 gives the whole variable domain KAGVTQTPRYLIKTRGQQVTLSCSPISGHRSVSWYQQTPGQGLQFLFEYFSETQRNKGNFPGRFSGRQFSNSRSEMNVSTLELGDSALYLCASSLGLASSDTQYFGPGTRLTVL.

This clone was recorded many times. The read halts 3 residues ahead of the CDR3 end, with the missing end drawn from the germline J gene. The chain links TRBV5-1 to TRBJ2-5, with D maybe TRBD2 (6 bases). The length of the CDR3 is 13 residues. The ends were cut back, 1 base at V and 2 bases at J, with 6 bases in the middle. The germline CDR1 and CDR2 sequences are SGHRS and YFSETQ. CDR3 in amino acids: CASSLRGQETQYF. CDR3 DNA, as far as it was read: TGCGCCAGCAGCTTGCGGGGGCAAGAGACC.

This clone was seen many times. The CDR3 extends 3 residues past the end of the read, so its final part is completed from the germline J gene. This chain connects TRBV19 to TRBJ1-2; no firm D call. CDR1 and CDR2 (germline): LNHDA, SQIVND (reference sequence). The CDR3 length is 13 residues. Here the CDR3 reads CASSIRPSGGYTF. The covered CDR3 bases are TGTGCCAGTAGTATACGTCCTTCTGGCGGC.

In its sample, this clone was seen many times. The read stops 3 residues short of the end of the CDR3; the missing end is completed from the germline J gene. The chain combines TRBV7-6 with TRBJ1-4; 7 positions match TRBD1. CDR1 and CDR2 (germline): SGHVS, FNYEAQ. V gave up 5 bases and J gave up 6 bases; unmatched junction bases: 9. The CDR3 runs to 15 residues. The part of the CDR3 DNA that was read is TGTGCCAGCAGCGCACAGGGGCGAAGCGATGAAAAA. Protein: CASSAQGRSDEK. The whole CDR3 is CASSAQGRSDEKLFF.

This clone was observed many times. The CDR3 end lies 3 residues beyond the end of the read and is filled in from the germline J gene. The chain uses TRBV12-3 or TRBV12-4 and TRBJ2-7; no reliable D call. Between the trimmed V and J ends, which lost 4 bases and 3 bases, there was a span of 4 bases. This CDR3 has 11 residues. The CDR3 here is CASSSLYEQYF. The sequenced part of the CDR3 DNA is TGTGCCAGCAGTTCCCTCTACGAG.

In this sample, this clone turned up many times. Read sequence stops 3 residues before the CDR3 end, and the germline J gene provides the missing end. The chain links TRBV20-1 to TRBJ2-7, with 8 nucleotides matching TRBD2. V trimming: 5 bases; J trimming: 0 bases; junction bases outside the gene matches: 12. This CDR3 is built from 16 residues. Germline CDR1 DFQATT, CDR2 SNEGSKA (reference sequence). This CDR3 is CSALELAGWNSYEQYF. Incomplete CDR3 DNA: TGCAGTGCTCTGGAGCTAGCGGGCTGGAACTCCTACGAG.

This clone was observed at least ten times. The CDR3 extends 3 residues past the end of the read, so its final part is completed from the germline J gene. V usage is TRBV30 and J usage is TRBJ1-5, with 8 bases identical to TRBD1. Germline values: CDR1 GTSNPN, CDR2 SVGIG (reference sequence). Germline trimming cut 5 bases from V and 6 bases from J; bases unmatched to any gene: 18. The CDR3 sequence is 17 residues long. CDR3: CAWDRGQGALAGQPQHF. The sequenced part of the CDR3 DNA is TGTGCCTGGGACCGCGGGCAGGGGGCACTTGCGGGTCAGCCC.

This clone was seen ten or more times. From the germline J gene comes the end of the CDR3, since the read stops 3 residues before it. The genes are TRBV14 and TRBJ2-1; D is ambiguous. The CDR3 is made up of 16 amino acids. CDR1 and CDR2 from the germline V gene are SGHDN and FVKESK. V was trimmed by 0 bases and J by 3 bases, leaving 12 bases between them. Incomplete CDR3 DNA: TGTGCCAGCAGCCAAGATTCCCCCTATGGCTACAATGAG. This gives the protein CASSQDSPYGYNE. The entire CDR3 sequence reads CASSQDSPYGYNEQFF.

This clone was recorded many times. The read gets to within 3 residues of the CDR3 end, and the germline J gene fills in the rest. The rearrangement joins TRBV30 to TRBJ1-2, with TRBD1 as a possible D gene (5 bases). This CDR3 spans 13 amino acids. Germline-derived CDR1 and CDR2 are GTSNPN and SVGIG (reference sequence). Trimming left V 4 bases short and J 6 bases short, with 15 bases between. CDR3 DNA, as far as it was read: TGTGCCTGGACTTACGGGGGAAAGGATGGC. This translates into CAWTYGGKDG. The entire CDR3 protein reads CAWTYGGKDGYTF.

This clone was recorded at least ten times. The read comes to an end 3 residues before the CDR3 does, leaving the germline J gene to fill in the end. The chain employs TRBV10-1 and TRBJ2-2; the match to TRBD2 covers 8 bases. This CDR3 contains 15 residues. Unmatched junction bases numbered 4, after V lost 2 bases and J lost 5 bases. Per germline, CDR1 WNHNN and CDR2 SYGVQD (reference sequence). CDR3 loop: CASSEDPSGTGELFF. The sequenced part of the CDR3 DNA is TGCGCCAGCAGTGAGGACCCTAGCGGGACCGGGGAG.

This clone has ten or more counts. The read ends 3 residues before the CDR3 terminus; that terminus is restored from the germline J gene. This chain links TRBV10-1 with TRBJ2-2; TRBD2 aligns across 15 bases. The V and J ends lost 4 bases and 1 base, in that order; junction bases with no gene match: 4. The CDR3 spans 18 residues. Germline assignment: CDR1 WNHNN and CDR2 SYGVQD (reference sequence). The CDR3 spells CASSGTSGRERNTGELFF. Partial CDR3 DNA: TGCGCCAGCAGTGGGACTAGCGGGAGGGAAAGGAACACCGGGGAG.

This clone was seen at least ten times. Read coverage stops 3 residues before the CDR3 terminus; the germline J gene supplies the remainder. The V call is TRBV30, the J call TRBJ1-4; 10 bases are a match to TRBD1. J was trimmed by 6 bases and V by 8 bases; bases with no gene match: 6. CDR1 is GTSNPN, CDR2 SVGIG, per germline (reference sequence). The CDR3 extends over 13 amino acids. The sequenced part of the CDR3 DNA is TGTGCCGGACAGGGGGGTGGGGATGAAAAA. It translates to CAGQGGGDEK. The full-length CDR3 reads as CAGQGGGDEKLFF.

This clone was seen many times. The missing CDR3 end, 3 residues past where the read stops, is filled in from the germline J gene. The chain is built from TRBV5-1 and TRBJ2-7, with a tentative D call TRBD1 (5 bases). V lost 1 base and J lost 4, with 9 bases in between. Germline V gives CDR1 SGHRS, CDR2 YFSETQ. The CDR3 spans 13 residues. CDR3: CASSLQGQYEQYF. The CDR3 DNA, read in part, is TGCGCCAGCAGCTTGCAGGGCCAATACGAG.

This clone has ten or more counts. The missing CDR3 end, 3 residues past where the read stops, is filled in from the germline J gene. The V call is TRBV3-1 (or the pseudogene TRBV3-2), the J call TRBJ2-3; D unresolved. The CDR3 has 15 amino acids. CDR1 is LGHDT, CDR2 YNNKEL, per germline (reference sequence). The V gene lost 4 bases and the J gene lost 4 bases, with 15 bases spanning the gap. The CDR3 protein is CASSPLSASADTQYF. Partial CDR3 DNA: TGTGCCAGCAGCCCCCTGTCTGCATCAGCAGATACG.

In its sample, this clone was seen a few times. The CDR3 end lies 3 residues beyond the end of the read and is filled in from the germline J gene. V and J are TRBV19 and TRBJ1-1; the match to TRBD1 covers 7 bases. The CDR3 length is 13 residues. The germline V gene encodes CDR1 LNHDA and CDR2 SQIVND (reference sequence). The sequenced part of the CDR3 DNA is TGTGCCAGTAGTATAGACCTAACAGGGGTA. Protein product: CASSIDLTGV. The full CDR3 is CASSIDLTGVAFF.

This clone was seen many times. The CDR3 is cut off 3 residues early in the read; its end comes from the germline J gene. The chain uses TRBV7-9 and TRBJ2-2, with TRBD2 matching 7 bases. Germline V gene data show CDR1 as SEHNR and CDR2 as FQNEAQ (reference sequence). There are 15 residues in the CDR3. V trimming: 4 bases; J trimming: 5 bases; junction bases outside the gene matches: 7. Here the CDR3 reads CASSSTSVLTGELFF. CDR3 bases read: TGTGCCAGCAGCTCCACTAGCGTTCTTACCGGGGAG. The complete variable domain, with remaining parts taken from reference TRBV7-9 and TRBJ2-2, reads DTGVSQNPRHKITKRGQNVTFRCDPISEHNRLYWYRQTLGQGPEFLTYFQNEAQLEKSRLLSDRFSAERPKGSFSTLEIQRTEQGDSAMYLCASSSTSVLTGELFFGEGSRLTVL.

This clone was seen repeatedly, ten times or more. The read ends 3 residues early relative to the CDR3; the germline J gene fills the gap. V usage is TRBV29-1 and J usage is TRBJ1-2; no clear D. Looked up from germline, CDR1 is SQVTM and CDR2 is ANQGSEA. Trimming stripped 4 bases from V and 0 bases from J, with 9 bases between. The CDR3 has 13 amino acids. CDR3 in amino acids: CSVVEAANYGYTF. CDR3 bases read: TGCAGCGTTGTAGAGGCCGCTAACTATGGC.

This clone has ten or more counts. The CDR3 end falls 3 residues outside the read, so it is completed with the germline J gene. The chain carries TRBV6-1 and TRBJ2-7; no clear D. CDR1 and CDR2 from the germline V gene are MNHNS and SASEGT. This CDR3 spans 16 amino acids. Trimming removed 2 bases from V and 0 bases from J, with 14 bases in between. CDR3: CASSERSSAYSYEQYF. The DNA read from the CDR3 is TGTGCCAGCAGTGAACGGTCCAGCGCCTACTCCTACGAG.

This clone was counted ten times or more. The read stops 3 residues short of the end of the CDR3; the missing end is completed from the germline J gene. The rearrangement uses TRBV5-1 and TRBJ1-2; TRBD1 matches at 8 bases. The length of the CDR3 is 13 residues. Trimming at V came to 3 bases and at J to 6 bases, leaving 4 bases not matched to a gene. Germline-derived CDR1 and CDR2 are SGHRS and YFSETQ. CDR3 DNA (partial): TGCGCCAGCAGCTACGACAGGGGCGATGGC. Its translation: CASSYDRGDG. The CDR3 reads in full as CASSYDRGDGYTF.

This clone occurred a few times. The read ends 3 residues before the CDR3 terminus; that terminus is restored from the germline J gene. This chain connects TRBV2 to TRBJ1-5; a possible D gene is TRBD1 (5 bases). Trimming took 1 base from V and 4 from J, leaving 11 bases between them. CDR1 and CDR2 from the germline V gene are SNHLY and FYNNEI. The CDR3 is 15 residues long. CDR3 in amino acids: CASSEGMGLNQPQHF. The sequenced CDR3 bases are TGTGCCAGCAGTGAAGGGATGGGACTTAATCAGCCC.

This clone was counted many times. The read falls 3 residues short of the CDR3 end, and the missing part is taken from the germline J gene. V usage is TRBV7-2 and J usage is TRBJ2-7; 9 bases line up with TRBD1. The germline CDR1 and CDR2 sequences are SGHTA and FQGNSA. The CDR3 is made up of 15 amino acids. Trimming removed 5 bases from V and 3 bases from J; junction bases left unmatched: 8. The CDR3: CASSEGPGQGYEQYF. The part of the CDR3 DNA that was read is TGTGCCAGCAGCGAGGGCCCGGGACAGGGCTACGAG.

Ten or more counts support this clone. The sequenced fragment ends 3 residues before the CDR3 boundary, so the rest is inferred from the germline J gene. The chain links TRBV19 to TRBJ1-5; perhaps TRBD1 as D (5 bases). The V gene lost 5 bases and the J gene lost 2 bases, with 13 bases spanning the gap. The CDR3 runs to 15 residues. CDR1 and CDR2 (germline): LNHDA, SQIVND (reference sequence). The CDR3 loop is CASSDSGGGNQPQHF. Partial CDR3 DNA: TGTGCCAGTAGTGACAGTGGTGGGGGCAATCAGCCC.

This clone was picked up many times. With the read ending 3 residues before the CDR3 end, the germline J gene is used to fill in that end. The V call is TRBV19, the J call TRBJ2-1; TRBD1 matches 9 bases. The length of the CDR3 is 14 residues. Unmatched junction bases numbered 4, after V lost 3 bases and J lost 7 bases. In germline, CDR1 is LNHDA, CDR2 SQIVND (reference sequence). The CDR3 is CASSIGTGWNEQFF. The DNA read from the CDR3 is TGTGCCAGTAGTATCGGGACAGGGTGGAATGAG.

This clone was seen repeatedly, ten times or more. The read ends 3 residues before the CDR3 terminus; that terminus is restored from the germline J gene. The rearrangement joins TRBV11-2 to TRBJ1-3; no reliable D call. CDR1 and CDR2 from the germline V gene are SGHAT and FQNNGV. The CDR3 loop spans 13 amino acids. V was trimmed by 3 bases and J by 4 bases, leaving 7 bases between them. The CDR3 loop is CASSLLQGNTIYF. The covered CDR3 bases are TGTGCCAGCAGCTTGTTACAGGGAAACACC.